This T cell receptor (beta chain) was recorded in a study of PD-1 blockade in classical Hodgkin lymphoma. Study-level background: Every 2 weeks, patients had 3 mg/kg nivolumab intravenously.

Study-wide findings and caveats: For complete responders, baseline diversity was comparable to that of newly diagnosed patients.

For this clone: The target antigen is unknown.

Germline V gene sequence: CDR1 SGHAT, CDR2 FQNNGV. This CDR3 is 12 amino acids long. Deletions cut 8 bases from V and 3 bases from J, with 7 bases between. TCRdb's table, derived via immunoSEQ multiplex PCR, lists solely in-frame clones and lacks some. The sample records about 99,000 clones, 81% being singletons. All trial patients relapsed after autologous stem cell transplantation. Here the sequenced sample was peripheral blood mononuclear cells (PBMCs), taken before the second cycle of nivolumab. The receptor comes from a human donor with classical Hodgkin lymphoma. This chain joins TRBV11-2 and TRBJ1-4; D is possibly TRBD1 (5 bases). The CDR3 region is CASGGANEKLFF. In DNA, the CDR3 is TGTGCCAGCGGAGGGGCTAATGAAAAACTGTTTTTT.